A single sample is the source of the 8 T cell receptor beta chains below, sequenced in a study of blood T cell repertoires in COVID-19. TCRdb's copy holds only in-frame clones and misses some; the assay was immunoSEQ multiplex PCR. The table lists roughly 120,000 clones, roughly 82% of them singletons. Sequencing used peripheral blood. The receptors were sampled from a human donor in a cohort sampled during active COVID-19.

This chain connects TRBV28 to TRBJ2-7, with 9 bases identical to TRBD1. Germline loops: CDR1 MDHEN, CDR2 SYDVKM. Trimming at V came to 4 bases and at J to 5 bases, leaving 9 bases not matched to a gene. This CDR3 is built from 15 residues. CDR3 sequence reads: CASSYPGQGWDEQYF. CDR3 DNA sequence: TGTGCCAGCAGTTACCCCGGACAGGGGTGGGACGAGCAGTACTTC. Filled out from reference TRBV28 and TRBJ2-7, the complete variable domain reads DVKVTQSSRYLVKRTGEKVFLECVQDMDHENMFWYRQDPGLGLRLIYFSYDVKMKEKGDIPEGYSVSREKKERFSLILESASTNQTSMYLCASSYPGQGWDEQYFGPGTRLTVT.

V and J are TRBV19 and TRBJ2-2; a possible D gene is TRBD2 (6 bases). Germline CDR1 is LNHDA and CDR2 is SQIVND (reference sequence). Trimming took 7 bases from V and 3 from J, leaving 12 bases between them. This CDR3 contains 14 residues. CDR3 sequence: CASTLSGYTGELFF. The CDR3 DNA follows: TGTGCCAGTACCCTTAGCGGTTACACCGGGGAGCTGTTTTTT.

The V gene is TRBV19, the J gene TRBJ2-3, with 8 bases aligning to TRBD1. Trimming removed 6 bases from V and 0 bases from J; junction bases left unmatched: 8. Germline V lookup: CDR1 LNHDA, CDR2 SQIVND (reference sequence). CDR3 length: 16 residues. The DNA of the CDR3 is TGTGCCAGTAGCTCTCCGGGACAGGCGAGCACAGATACGCAGTATTTT. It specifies CASSSPGQASTDTQYF. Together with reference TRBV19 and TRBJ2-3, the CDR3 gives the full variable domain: DGGITQSPKYLFRKEGQNVTLSCEQNLNHDAMYWYRQDPGQGLRLIYYSQIVNDFQKGDIAEGYSVSREKKESFPLTVTSAQKNPTAFYLCASSSPGQASTDTQYFGPGTRLTVL.

The CDR3 DNA is TGTGCCAGCAGCTTGAACAGGGGGGCCTACAATGAGCAGTTCTTC. Translation: CASSLNRGAYNEQFF. The chain uses TRBV11-2 and TRBJ2-1; 8 bases are shared with TRBD1. V gave up 3 bases and J gave up 2 bases; unmatched junction bases: 3. CDR1 and CDR2 from the germline V gene are SGHAT and FQNNGV. This CDR3 has 15 residues.

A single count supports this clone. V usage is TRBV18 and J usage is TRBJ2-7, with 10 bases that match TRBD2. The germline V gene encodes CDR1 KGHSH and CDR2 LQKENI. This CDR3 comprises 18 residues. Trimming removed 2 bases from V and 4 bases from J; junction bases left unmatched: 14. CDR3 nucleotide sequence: TGTGCCAGCTCACCATGGGTGGCTAGCGGGAGATCGGGTTACGAGCAGTACTTC. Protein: CASSPWVASGRSGYEQYF.

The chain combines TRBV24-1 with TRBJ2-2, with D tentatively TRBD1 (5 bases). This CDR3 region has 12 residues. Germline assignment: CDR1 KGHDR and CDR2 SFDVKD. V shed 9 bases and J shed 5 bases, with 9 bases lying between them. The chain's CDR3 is CATDSGTGELFF. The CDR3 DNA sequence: TGTGCCACCGACTCAGGGACCGGGGAGCTGTTTTTT.

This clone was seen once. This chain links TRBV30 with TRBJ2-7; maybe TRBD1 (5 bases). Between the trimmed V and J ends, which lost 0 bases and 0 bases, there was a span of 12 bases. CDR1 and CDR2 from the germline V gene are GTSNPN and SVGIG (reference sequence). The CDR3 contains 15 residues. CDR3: CAWSVRGRSSYEQYF. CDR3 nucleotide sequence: TGTGCCTGGAGTGTAAGGGGCAGGAGCTCCTACGAGCAGTACTTC.

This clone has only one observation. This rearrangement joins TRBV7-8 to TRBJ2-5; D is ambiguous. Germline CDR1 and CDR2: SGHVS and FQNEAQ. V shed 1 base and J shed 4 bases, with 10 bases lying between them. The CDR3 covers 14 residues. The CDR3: CASSLGRRGETQYF. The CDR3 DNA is TGTGCCAGCAGCTTAGGCCGGAGAGGAGAGACCCAGTACTTC.